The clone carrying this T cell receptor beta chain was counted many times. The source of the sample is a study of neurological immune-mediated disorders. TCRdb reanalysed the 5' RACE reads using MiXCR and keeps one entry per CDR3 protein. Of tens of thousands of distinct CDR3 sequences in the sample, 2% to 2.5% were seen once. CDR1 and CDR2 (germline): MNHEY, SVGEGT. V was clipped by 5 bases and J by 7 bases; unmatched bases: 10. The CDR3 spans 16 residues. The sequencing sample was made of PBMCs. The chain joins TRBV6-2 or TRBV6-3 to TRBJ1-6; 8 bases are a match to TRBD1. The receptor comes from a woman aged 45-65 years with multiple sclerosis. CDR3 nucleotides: TGTGCCAGCAGTCCTCGGACAGGGAACGGGAATTCACCCCTCCACTTT. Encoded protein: CASSPRTGNGNSPLHF.